Below, 8 T cell receptor beta chains from the same sample are listed, as sequenced in a study of long-term antiretroviral therapy in people with HIV. Run at survey level, the immunoSEQ assay was version v3.0. Generated by immunoSEQ multiplex PCR, the TCRdb table keeps only in-frame clones and is missing some. Of thousands of clones in the sample, approximately 81% were seen once. This specimen consisted of unsorted PBMCs, obtained around 2.6 years before starting antiretroviral therapy. Receptors were obtained from a man aged 35-49 years with HIV.

This clone was counted a single time. This chain uses TRBV4-3 with TRBJ2-1; 9 positions match TRBD2. V trimming: 1 base; J trimming: 5 bases; junction bases outside the gene matches: 9. This CDR3 comprises 17 residues. Per the germline V gene, CDR1 is LGHNA and CDR2 is YSLEER. The CDR3 reads CASSQALALAGNNEQFF. As DNA, the CDR3 is TGCGCCAGCAGCCAAGCCCTCGCCCTAGCGGGGAACAATGAGCAGTTCTTC.

This rearrangement joins TRBV19 to TRBJ1-4, with D unresolved. The length of the CDR3 is 15 residues. Trimming pared 6 bases from V and 3 bases from J, leaving 14 bases between. CDR1 and CDR2 from the germline V gene are LNHDA and SQIVND (reference sequence). CDR3: CASSIGVGPNEKLFF. CDR3 bases: TGTGCCAGTAGCATCGGGGTAGGGCCTAATGAAAAACTGTTTTTT.

This chain links TRBV10-1 with TRBJ1-4, with 8 bases lining up with TRBD1. Losses at the gene ends were 2 bases for V and 5 bases for J; bases not matched to a gene: 4. CDR1 WNHNN and CDR2 SYGVQD come from the germline V gene (reference sequence). The CDR3 loop spans 15 amino acids. For the CDR3, the DNA is TGCGCCAGCAGTGAGGAAGACAGGGGAAATGAAAAACTGTTTTTT. Its translation is CASSEEDRGNEKLFF.

This clone was seen more than once but under ten times. The chain links TRBV5-4 to TRBJ2-7; D unclear. The germline V and J ends were trimmed by 3 bases and 4 bases, with 14 bases remaining between them. This CDR3 is 14 amino acids long. Germline V gene sequence: CDR1 SGHNT, CDR2 YYREEE (reference sequence). The CDR3, as DNA: TGTGCCAGCAGCTCCGGCATACGACCTTACGAGCAGTACTTC. Protein: CASSSGIRPYEQYF.

In this sample, this clone turned up once. CDR3 region: CASSRQDDYGYTF. CDR3 sequence (DNA): TGTGCCAGCAGTCGACAGGACGACTATGGCTACACCTTC. The genes are TRBV2 and TRBJ1-2; the D gene is possibly TRBD1 (6 bases). This CDR3 is built from 13 residues. Trimming stripped 5 bases from V and 3 bases from J, with 10 bases between. Germline CDR1 reads SNHLY; CDR2 reads FYNNEI. The whole variable domain, remainder taken from reference TRBV2 and TRBJ1-2, is EPEVTQTPSHQVTQMGQEVILRCVPISNHLYFYWYRQILGQKVEFLVSFYNNEISEKSEIFDDQFSVERPDGSNFTLKIRSTKLEDSAMYFCASSRQDDYGYTFGSGTRLTVV.

CDR3 amino acids: CASSENERMDQPQHF. The CDR3 DNA sequence: TGTGCCAGCAGTGAAAATGAAAGGATGGATCAGCCCCAGCATTTT. The rearrangement links TRBV6-1 to TRBJ1-5; D is ambiguous. CDR1 is MNHNS, CDR2 SASEGT, per germline. The CDR3 totals 15 residues. V was shortened by 2 bases and J by 5 bases, with 13 bases between the two germline ends.

The gene calls are TRBV2 and TRBJ2-1, with D perhaps matching TRBD2 (5 bases). There are 13 residues in the CDR3. Trimming stripped 11 bases from V and 0 bases from J, with 11 bases between. The V gene's germline CDR1 is SNHLY and CDR2 FYNNEI. CDR3 DNA sequence: TGTGCCGCCGGGGAAAGCTCCTACAATGAGCAGTTCTTC. Its translation is CAAGESSYNEQFF.

The chain has TRBV15 and TRBJ2-1; the match to TRBD2 covers 12 bases. The V gene end was trimmed by 1 base and the J gene end by 7 bases; junction bases not matched to a gene: 2. The CDR3 runs to 15 residues. Germline V gene lookup returns CDR1 LNHNV and CDR2 YYDKDF (reference sequence). CDR3 in amino acids: CATSRVTSGGNEQFF. The CDR3 DNA reads TGTGCCACCAGCAGAGTAACTAGCGGGGGGAATGAGCAGTTCTTC.